This T cell receptor beta chain was captured in a study of cytomegalovirus exposure and HLA in healthy donors. Turning to the study itself: The 120 or so validation repertoires matched the 666 first-cohort repertoires in platform, a later analysis reported.

Per the germline V gene, CDR1 is PRHDT and CDR2 is FYEKMQ (reference sequence). V trimming: 4 bases; J trimming: 1 base; junction bases outside the gene matches: 9. The CDR3 runs to 16 residues. Some clones are missing from TCRdb's copy, which holds only in-frame ones; the method was immunoSEQ multiplex PCR. The table has approximately 160,000 clones, less than 95% seen once. Sequenced sample: PBMCs. The rearrangement links TRBV13 to TRBJ2-7, with TRBD1 matching over 8 bases. The clonotype originates from a woman under 30 in good health and CMV-seropositive. The CDR3 region is CASSSRGQGRSYEQYF. The CDR3 coding sequence is TGTGCCAGCAGCTCCCGCGGACAGGGCAGATCCTACGAGCAGTACTTC.